What follows is one T cell receptor (beta chain) and its context. This entry belongs to a study of blood T cell repertoires in COVID-19. Turning to the study itself: Acute and convalescent COVID-19 specimens originated in the United States, Italy and Spain. PBMCs, B-cell-depleted T cells, or T cells provided the cDNA or gDNA that made up the material.

Germline loops: CDR1 MDHEN, CDR2 SYDVKM. The CDR3 length is 12 residues. Trimming pared 5 bases from V and 3 bases from J, leaving 8 bases between. Measured with immunoSEQ multiplex PCR; TCRdb has only the in-frame clones, and not every one. This sample has approximately 260,000 clones, with under 90% found just once. The receptor's source is a woman aged 60-75 years who had recovered from COVID-19. The specimen was PBMCs or T cells enriched from blood (not recorded which). The chain links TRBV28 to TRBJ2-7, with D perhaps matching TRBD1 (5 bases). CDR3 in amino acids: CASSADSYEQYF. In DNA form, the CDR3 reads TGTGCCAGCAGTGCCGACAGCTACGAGCAGTACTTC. The variable domain in full, with the rest retrieved from reference TRBV28 and TRBJ2-7, is DVKVTQSSRYLVKRTGEKVFLECVQDMDHENMFWYRQDPGLGLRLIYFSYDVKMKEKGDIPEGYSVSREKKERFSLILESASTNQTSMYLCASSADSYEQYFGPGTRLTVT.